This TCR beta chain was captured by sequencing in a study of shared clonotypes between healthy human individuals. In regard to this clone: Its antigen is unidentified.

Study-level findings and limits: Clonotypes that were shared across a handful of donors made up 4.5% to 5% of naive CD4 clonotypes. Sequencing of the sorted subsets was shown by rarefaction to be incomplete despite large depth.

The CDR3 runs 13 residues. Germline CDR1 is LNHDA and CDR2 is SQIVND (reference sequence). V gave up 10 bases and J gave up 4 bases; unmatched junction bases: 9. Each subset's genomic DNA was shared equally among a number of immunoSEQ plates. Sequencing was performed with immunoSEQ multiplex PCR; in TCRdb, only in-frame clones are kept and a portion is missing. The table has roughly 2.5 million clones, approximately 92% seen once. This TCR derives from a man aged 18 to 35 in good health. V usage is TRBV19 and J usage is TRBJ1-2; 7 bases fit TRBD1. Sequenced: naive CD4+ T cells sorted from blood. Indicated subset: CD45RA+ positively selected. Written as DNA, the CDR3 is TGTGCCACAAGCGGGACAGTTTTCTATGGCTACACCTTC. Translating gives CATSGTVFYGYTF.